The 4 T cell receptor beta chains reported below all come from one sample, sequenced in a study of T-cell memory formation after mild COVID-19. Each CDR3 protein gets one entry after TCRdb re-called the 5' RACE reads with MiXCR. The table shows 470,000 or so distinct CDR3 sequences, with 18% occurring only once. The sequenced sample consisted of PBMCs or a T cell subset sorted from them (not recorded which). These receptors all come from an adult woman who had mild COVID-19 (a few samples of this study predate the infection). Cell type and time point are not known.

As DNA, the CDR3 is TGTGCCACCAGTGAGCCGGGACAGGGAAAAAATGAGCAGTTCTTC. It specifies CATSEPGQGKNEQFF. The chain couples TRBV24-1 to TRBJ2-1; 9 positions agree with TRBD1. CDR1 is KGHDR, CDR2 SFDVKD, per germline. V gave up 4 bases and J gave up 7 bases; unmatched junction bases: 7. The length of the CDR3 is 15 residues.

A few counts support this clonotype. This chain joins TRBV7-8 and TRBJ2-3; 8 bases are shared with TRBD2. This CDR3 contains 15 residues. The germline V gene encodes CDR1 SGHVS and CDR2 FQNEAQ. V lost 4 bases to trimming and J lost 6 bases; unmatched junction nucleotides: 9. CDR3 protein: CASSSPGGVGDTQYF. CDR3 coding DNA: TGTGCCAGCAGCTCCCCCGGGGGGGTCGGCGATACGCAGTATTTT.

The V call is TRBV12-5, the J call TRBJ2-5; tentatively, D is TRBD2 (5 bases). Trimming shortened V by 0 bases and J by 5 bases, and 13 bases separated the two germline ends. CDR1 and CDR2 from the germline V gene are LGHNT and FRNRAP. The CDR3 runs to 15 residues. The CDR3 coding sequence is TGTGCTAGTGGTTTGGTAATAGCTAGCAGGGAGACCCAGTACTTC. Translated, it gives CASGLVIASRETQYF.

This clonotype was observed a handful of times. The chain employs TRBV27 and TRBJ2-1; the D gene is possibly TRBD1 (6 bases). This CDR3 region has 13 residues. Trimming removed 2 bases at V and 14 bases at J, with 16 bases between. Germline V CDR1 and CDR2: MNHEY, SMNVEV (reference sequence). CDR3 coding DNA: TGTGCCAGCAGTTTAGATAGCACAGGGTCGGAGTTCTTC. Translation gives CASSLDSTGSEFF.